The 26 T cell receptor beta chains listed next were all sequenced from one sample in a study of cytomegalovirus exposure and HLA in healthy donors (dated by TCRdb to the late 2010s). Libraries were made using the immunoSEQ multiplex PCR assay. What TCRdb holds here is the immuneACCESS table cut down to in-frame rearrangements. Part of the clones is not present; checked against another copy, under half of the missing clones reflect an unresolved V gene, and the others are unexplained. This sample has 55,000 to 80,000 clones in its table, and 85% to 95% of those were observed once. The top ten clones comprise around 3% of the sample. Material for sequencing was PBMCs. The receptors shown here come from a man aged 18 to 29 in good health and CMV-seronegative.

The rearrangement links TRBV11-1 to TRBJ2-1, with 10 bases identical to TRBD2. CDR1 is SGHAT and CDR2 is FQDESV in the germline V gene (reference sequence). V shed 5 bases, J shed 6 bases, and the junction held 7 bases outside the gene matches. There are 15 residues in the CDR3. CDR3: CASSPSKRGGNEQFF. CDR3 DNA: TGTGCCAGCAGCCCAAGTAAGCGGGGGGGCAATGAGCAGTTCTTC.

The CDR3 bases are TGTGCCACCGCGAAGTCCTCTACCTACGAGCAGTACTTC. Encoded protein: CATAKSSTYEQYF. V usage is TRBV19 and J usage is TRBJ2-7; D ambiguous. The CDR3 contains 13 residues. Looked up from germline, CDR1 is LNHDA and CDR2 is SQIVND (reference sequence). V lost 10 bases to trimming and J lost 2 bases, with 15 bases between them.

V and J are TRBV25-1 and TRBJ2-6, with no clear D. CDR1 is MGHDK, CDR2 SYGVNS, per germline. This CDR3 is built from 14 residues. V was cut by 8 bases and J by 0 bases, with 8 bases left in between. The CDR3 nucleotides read TGTGCCAGCCAAATAGACTCTGGGGCCAACGTCCTGACTTTC. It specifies CASQIDSGANVLTF.

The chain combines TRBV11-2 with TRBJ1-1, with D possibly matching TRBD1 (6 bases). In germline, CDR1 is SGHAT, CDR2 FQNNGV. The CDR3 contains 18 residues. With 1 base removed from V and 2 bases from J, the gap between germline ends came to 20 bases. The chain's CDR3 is CASSLVRGRGSSNTEAFF. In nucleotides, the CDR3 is TGTGCCAGCAGCTTAGTGCGGGGGCGAGGATCATCAAACACTGAAGCTTTCTTT.

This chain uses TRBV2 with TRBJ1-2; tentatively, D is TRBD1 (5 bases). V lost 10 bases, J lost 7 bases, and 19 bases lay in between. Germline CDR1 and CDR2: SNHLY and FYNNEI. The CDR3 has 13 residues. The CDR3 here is CATPGLQKAGYTF. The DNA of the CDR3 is TGTGCCACCCCGGGACTCCAGAAAGCTGGCTACACCTTC.

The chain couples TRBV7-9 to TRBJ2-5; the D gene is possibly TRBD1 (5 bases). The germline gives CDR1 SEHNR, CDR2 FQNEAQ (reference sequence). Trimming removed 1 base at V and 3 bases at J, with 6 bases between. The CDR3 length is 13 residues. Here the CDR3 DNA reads TGTGCCAGCAGCTTAGTAGGGGAAGAGACCCAGTACTTC. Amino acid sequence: CASSLVGEETQYF.

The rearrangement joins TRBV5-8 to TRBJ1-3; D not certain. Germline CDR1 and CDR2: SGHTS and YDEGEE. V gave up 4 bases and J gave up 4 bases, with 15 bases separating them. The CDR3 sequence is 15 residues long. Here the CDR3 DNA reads TGTGCCAGCAGCCGCGGCCTCTCCCAAGGAAACACCATATATTTT. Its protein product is CASSRGLSQGNTIYF.

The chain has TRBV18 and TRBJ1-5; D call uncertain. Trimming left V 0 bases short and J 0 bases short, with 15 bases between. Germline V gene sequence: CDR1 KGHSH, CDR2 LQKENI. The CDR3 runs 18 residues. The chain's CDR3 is CASSPPSTARYSNQPQHF. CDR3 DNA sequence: TGTGCCAGCTCACCACCGAGCACAGCCCGTTATAGCAATCAGCCCCAGCATTTT.

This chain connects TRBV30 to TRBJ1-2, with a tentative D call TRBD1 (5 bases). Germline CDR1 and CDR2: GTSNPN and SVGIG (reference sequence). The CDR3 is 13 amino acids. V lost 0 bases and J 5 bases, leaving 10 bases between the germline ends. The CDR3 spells CAWSVRQTYGYTF. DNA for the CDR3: TGTGCCTGGAGTGTAAGACAGACATATGGCTACACCTTC. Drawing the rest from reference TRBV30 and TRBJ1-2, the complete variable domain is SQTIHQWPATLVQPVGSPLSLECTVEGTSNPNLYWYRQAAGRGLQLLFYSVGIGQISSEVPQNLSASRPQDRQFILSSKKLLLSDSGFYLCAWSVRQTYGYTFGSGTRLTVV.

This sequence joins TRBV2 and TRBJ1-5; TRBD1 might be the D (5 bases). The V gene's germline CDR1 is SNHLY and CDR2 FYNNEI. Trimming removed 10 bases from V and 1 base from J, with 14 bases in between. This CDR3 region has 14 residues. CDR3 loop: CATSREGSNQPQHF. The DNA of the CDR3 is TGTGCCACCTCAAGGGAGGGGAGCAATCAGCCCCAGCATTTT.

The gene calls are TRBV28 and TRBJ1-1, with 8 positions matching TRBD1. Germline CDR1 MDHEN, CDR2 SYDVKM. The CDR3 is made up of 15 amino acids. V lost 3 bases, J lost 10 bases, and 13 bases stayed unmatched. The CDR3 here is CASSFYRDRQVTAFF. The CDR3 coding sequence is TGTGCCAGCAGTTTCTATCGGGACAGGCAAGTAACAGCTTTCTTT.

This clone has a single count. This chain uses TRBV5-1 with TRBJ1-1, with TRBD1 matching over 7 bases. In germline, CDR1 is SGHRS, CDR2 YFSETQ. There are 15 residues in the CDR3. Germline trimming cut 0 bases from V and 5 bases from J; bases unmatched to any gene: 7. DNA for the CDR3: TGCGCCAGCAGCTTGGGAGGGGGCGAGTTAACTGAAGCTTTCTTT. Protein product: CASSLGGGELTEAFF.

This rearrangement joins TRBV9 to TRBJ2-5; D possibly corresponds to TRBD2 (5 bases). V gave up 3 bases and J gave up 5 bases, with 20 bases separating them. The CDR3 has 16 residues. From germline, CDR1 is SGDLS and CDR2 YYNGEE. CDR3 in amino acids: CASSAGALEGGETQYF. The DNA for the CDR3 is TGTGCCAGCAGCGCAGGAGCCTTAGAGGGCGGCGAGACCCAGTACTTC.

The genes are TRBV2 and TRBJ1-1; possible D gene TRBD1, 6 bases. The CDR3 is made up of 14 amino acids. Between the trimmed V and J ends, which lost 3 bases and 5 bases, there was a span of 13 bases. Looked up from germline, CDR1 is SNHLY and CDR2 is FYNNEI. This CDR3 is CASSDSRGGTEAFF. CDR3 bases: TGTGCCAGCAGTGATAGCAGAGGGGGAACTGAAGCTTTCTTT.

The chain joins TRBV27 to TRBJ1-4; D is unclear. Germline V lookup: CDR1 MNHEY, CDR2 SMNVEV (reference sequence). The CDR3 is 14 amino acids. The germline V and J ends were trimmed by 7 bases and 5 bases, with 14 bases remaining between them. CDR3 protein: CASKPGVINEKLFF. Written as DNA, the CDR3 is TGTGCCAGCAAACCCGGGGTTATAAATGAAAAACTGTTTTTT. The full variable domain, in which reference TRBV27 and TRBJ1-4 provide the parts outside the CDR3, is EAQVTQNPRYLITVTGKKLTVTCSQNMNHEYMSWYRQDPGLGLRQIYYSMNVEVTDKGDVPEGYKVSRKEKRNFPLILESPSPNQTSLYFCASKPGVINEKLFFGSGTQLSVL.

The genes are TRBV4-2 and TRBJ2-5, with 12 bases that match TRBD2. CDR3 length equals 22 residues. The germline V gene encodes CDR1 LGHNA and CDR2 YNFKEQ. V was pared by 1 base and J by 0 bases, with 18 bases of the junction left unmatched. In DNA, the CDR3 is TGTGCCAGCAGCCAAGTAGAGGTTTCGAGACTAGCGGGGGCCCGGTACCAAGAGACCCAGTACTTC. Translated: CASSQVEVSRLAGARYQETQYF.

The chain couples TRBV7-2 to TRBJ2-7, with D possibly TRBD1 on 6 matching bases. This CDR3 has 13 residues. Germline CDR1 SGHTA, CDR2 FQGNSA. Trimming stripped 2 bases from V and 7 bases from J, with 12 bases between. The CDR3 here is CASSLTGSGEQYF. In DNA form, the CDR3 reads TGTGCCAGCAGCTTAACAGGGTCAGGGGAGCAGTACTTC. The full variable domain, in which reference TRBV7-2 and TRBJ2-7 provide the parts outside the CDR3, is GAGVSQSPSNKVTEKGKDVELRCDPISGHTALYWYRQSLGQGLEFLIYFQGNSAPDKSGLPSDRFSAERTGGSVSTLTIQRTQQEDSAVYLCASSLTGSGEQYFGPGTRLTVT.

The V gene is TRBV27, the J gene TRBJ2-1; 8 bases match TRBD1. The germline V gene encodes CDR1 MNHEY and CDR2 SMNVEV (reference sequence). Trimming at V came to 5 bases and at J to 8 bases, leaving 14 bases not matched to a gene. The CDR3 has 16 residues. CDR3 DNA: TGTGCCAGCAGTAGGACAGGGAACTACCGAGGGGATGAGCAGTTCTTC. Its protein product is CASSRTGNYRGDEQFF.

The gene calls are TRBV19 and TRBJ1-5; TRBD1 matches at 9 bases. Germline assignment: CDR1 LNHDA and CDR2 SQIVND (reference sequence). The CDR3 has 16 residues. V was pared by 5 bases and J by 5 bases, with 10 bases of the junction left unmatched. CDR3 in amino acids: CASSPALGQGHQPQHF. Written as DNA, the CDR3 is TGTGCCAGTAGTCCAGCCTTGGGACAGGGCCATCAGCCCCAGCATTTT.

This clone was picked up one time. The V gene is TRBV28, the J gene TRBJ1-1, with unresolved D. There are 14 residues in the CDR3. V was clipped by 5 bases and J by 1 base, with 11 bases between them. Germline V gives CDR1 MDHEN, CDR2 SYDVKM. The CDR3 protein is CASSPGAPNTEAFF. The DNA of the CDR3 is TGTGCCAGCAGTCCGGGAGCCCCGAACACTGAAGCTTTCTTT.

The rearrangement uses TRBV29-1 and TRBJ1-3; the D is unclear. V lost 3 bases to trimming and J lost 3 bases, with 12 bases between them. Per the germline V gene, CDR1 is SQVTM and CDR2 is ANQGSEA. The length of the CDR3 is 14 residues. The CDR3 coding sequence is TGCAGCGTTGAGCCCGGGGAGAATGGAAACACCATATATTTT. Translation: CSVEPGENGNTIYF.

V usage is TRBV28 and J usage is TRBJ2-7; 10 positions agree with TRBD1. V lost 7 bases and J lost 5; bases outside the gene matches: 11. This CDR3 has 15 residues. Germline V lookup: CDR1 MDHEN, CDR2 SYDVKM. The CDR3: CASKTAGTGDHEQYF. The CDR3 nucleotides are TGTGCCAGCAAAACAGCTGGGACAGGGGACCACGAGCAGTACTTC.

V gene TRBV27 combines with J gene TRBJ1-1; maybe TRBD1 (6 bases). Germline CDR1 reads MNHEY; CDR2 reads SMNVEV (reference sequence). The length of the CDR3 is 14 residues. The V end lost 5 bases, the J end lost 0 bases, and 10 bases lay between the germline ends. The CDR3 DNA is TGTGCCAGCAGTATACAGGGTATGAACACTGAAGCTTTCTTT. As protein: CASSIQGMNTEAFF.

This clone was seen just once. CDR3 in amino acids: CASSAGTGGNEQFF. CDR3 DNA: TGTGCCAGCAGTGCCGGGACAGGGGGCAATGAGCAGTTCTTC. The genes are TRBV27 and TRBJ2-1; 11 bases align to TRBD1. The CDR3 length is 14 residues. Per germline, CDR1 MNHEY and CDR2 SMNVEV (reference sequence). The ends lost 5 bases at V and 6 bases at J; junction bases unmatched: 3.

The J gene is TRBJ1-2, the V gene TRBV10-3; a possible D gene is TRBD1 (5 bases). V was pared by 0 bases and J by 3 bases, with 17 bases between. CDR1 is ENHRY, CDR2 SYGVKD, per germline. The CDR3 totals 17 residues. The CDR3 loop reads CAISESKVGGIDYGYTF. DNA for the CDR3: TGTGCCATCAGTGAGTCGAAAGTGGGGGGTATTGACTATGGCTACACCTTC.

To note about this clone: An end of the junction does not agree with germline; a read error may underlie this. CDR3 sequence: CASSSVAHPLVSF. Here the CDR3 DNA reads TGTGCCAGCAGTTCCGTAGCCCATCCCCTGGTTTCTTTT. V is TRBV6-5 and J is TRBJ2-3; no reliable D call. The germline CDR1 and CDR2 sequences are MNHEY and SVGAGI. There are 13 residues in the CDR3.